The 25 T cell receptor beta chains reported below all come from one sample, sequenced in a study of PD-1 blockade in classical Hodgkin lymphoma. Sequencing used immunoSEQ multiplex PCR; TCRdb keeps in-frame clones, though not all of them. The profile shows more than 85,000 clones, around nine tenths of them singletons. This sample's time point: cycle 4 day 1 (C4D1), after six to seven weeks of nivolumab. Every patient was affected by relapse after autologous stem cell transplantation, while exposure to brentuximab vedotin was not uniform. The material sequenced was peripheral blood mononuclear cells (PBMCs), taken before the fourth cycle of nivolumab. The receptors were sampled from a human donor with classical Hodgkin lymphoma.

The chain recombines TRBV10-3 with TRBJ2-1, with 9 nucleotides matching TRBD1. In germline, CDR1 is ENHRY, CDR2 SYGVKD. J lost 3 bases, V lost 6 bases, and 6 bases had no gene match. This CDR3 is built from 15 residues. CDR3 DNA sequence: TGTGCCATCAGCCAAGCGGGACAGGGCTACAATGAGCAGTTCTTC. It encodes CAISQAGQGYNEQFF.

V and J are TRBV4-1 and TRBJ2-7; D ambiguous. The CDR3 has 14 residues. V was shortened by 0 bases and J by 1 base, with 7 bases between the two germline ends. The germline gives CDR1 MGHRA, CDR2 YSYEKL. The CDR3 loop is CASSQDGWSYEQYF. The CDR3 nucleotides read TGCGCCAGCAGCCAAGATGGTTGGTCCTACGAGCAGTACTTC.

The J gene is TRBJ2-1, the V gene TRBV29-1, with D tentatively TRBD2 (7 bases). Germline V gives CDR1 SQVTM, CDR2 ANQGSEA. The CDR3 is 15 residues long. Trimming shortened V by 2 bases and J by 7 bases, and 18 bases separated the two germline ends. CDR3 sequence: CSVERGGSFGNEQFF. CDR3 DNA sequence: TGCAGCGTTGAAAGGGGGGGATCCTTTGGGAATGAGCAGTTCTTC.

The chain has TRBV10-3 and TRBJ2-3; 10 nucleotides agree with TRBD2. With V trimmed by 5 bases and J by 2 bases, 1 base remained unmatched. In germline, CDR1 is ENHRY, CDR2 SYGVKD. This CDR3 comprises 14 residues. CDR3 sequence (DNA): TGTGCCATCAGTCTAGCGGGAGACACAGATACGCAGTATTTT. Translation gives CAISLAGDTDTQYF.

V is TRBV10-1 and J is TRBJ2-2, with D unclear. The germline gives CDR1 WNHNN, CDR2 SYGVQD (reference sequence). The CDR3 runs 14 residues. V was cut by 0 bases and J by 3 bases, with 5 bases left in between. CDR3 sequence reads: CASSESTDTGELFF. The CDR3 bases are TGCGCCAGCAGTGAGTCGACTGACACCGGGGAGCTGTTTTTT.

The chain links TRBV7-2 to TRBJ2-6; a possible D gene is TRBD1 (6 bases). The germline gives CDR1 SGHTA, CDR2 FQGNSA. V was clipped by 8 bases and J by 4 bases, with 15 bases between them. This CDR3 region has 15 residues. CDR3 DNA: TGTGCCAGCCAACTACCGGGACACGGGGCCAACGTCCTGACTTTC. Translation: CASQLPGHGANVLTF.

The chain combines TRBV18 with TRBJ1-1; TRBD1 agrees at 7 bases. The germline gives CDR1 KGHSH, CDR2 LQKENI. The CDR3 consists of 16 residues. J lost 1 base, V lost 2 bases, and 7 bases had no gene match. The CDR3 DNA reads as TGTGCCAGCTCACCAGGGACAGTTTTCGGGAACACTGAAGCTTTCTTT. Translating gives CASSPGTVFGNTEAFF.

The chain has TRBV7-2 and TRBJ2-7; 8 bases align to TRBD2. J gave up 7 bases and V 5 bases, and 10 bases lay outside the gene matches. Germline V gives CDR1 SGHTA, CDR2 FQGNSA. There are 14 residues in the CDR3. CDR3 in amino acids: CASSTRQAGVEQYF. The DNA for the CDR3 is TGTGCCAGCAGCACGCGACAAGCGGGAGTTGAGCAGTACTTC.

The V call is TRBV9, the J call TRBJ1-5; weak D call: TRBD1 (5 bases). V was pared by 0 bases and J by 9 bases, with 10 bases between. Germline lookup yields CDR1 SGDLS and CDR2 YYNGEE. This CDR3 is 13 amino acids long. The CDR3 DNA is TGTGCCAGCAGCGTAGTAACCGGGGGGCCCCAGCATTTT. It is translated as CASSVVTGGPQHF.

V gene TRBV7-9 combines with J gene TRBJ2-2, with D unclear. CDR1 is SEHNR, CDR2 FQNEAQ, per germline (reference sequence). The V end was cut by 5 bases, the J end by 3 bases, with 4 bases between. The CDR3 totals 12 residues. The CDR3 here is CASSPYTGELFF. The CDR3 DNA reads as TGTGCCAGCAGCCCCTACACCGGGGAGCTGTTTTTT. The whole variable domain, filled in from reference TRBV7-9 and TRBJ2-2, reads DTGVSQNPRHKITKRGQNVTFRCDPISEHNRLYWYRQTLGQGPEFLTYFQNEAQLEKSRLLSDRFSAERPKGSFSTLEIQRTEQGDSAMYLCASSPYTGELFFGEGSRLTVL.

V is TRBV29-1 and J is TRBJ2-2; D is uncertain. CDR3 length: 12 residues. CDR1 is SQVTM, CDR2 ANQGSEA, per germline. V was pared by 4 bases and J by 7 bases, with 10 bases between. The CDR3 region has the DNA TGCAGCGTTGTAAGGTTGGACGGGGAGCTGTTTTTT. It specifies CSVVRLDGELFF.

The V gene is TRBV19, the J gene TRBJ2-1; 12 positions match TRBD2. CDR1 and CDR2 from the germline V gene are LNHDA and SQIVND (reference sequence). Trimming removed 7 bases from V and 9 bases from J; junction bases left unmatched: 10. This CDR3 contains 15 residues. For the CDR3, the DNA is TGTGCCAGTATCCCGACTAGCGGGAGTCTCGTTGAGCAGTTCTTC. Translation: CASIPTSGSLVEQFF.

This clone was detected a few times. V and J are TRBV7-9 and TRBJ1-1, with a possible D match to TRBD1 (5 bases). V gave up 7 bases and J gave up 10 bases, with 16 bases separating them. The CDR3 has 12 residues. Per germline, CDR1 SEHNR and CDR2 FQNEAQ (reference sequence). The CDR3 loop reads CASTPRGRGAFF. CDR3 nucleotide sequence: TGTGCCAGCACGCCCCGGGGGAGAGGAGCTTTCTTT. The variable domain in full, with the rest retrieved from reference TRBV7-9 and TRBJ1-1, is DTGVSQNPRHKITKRGQNVTFRCDPISEHNRLYWYRQTLGQGPEFLTYFQNEAQLEKSRLLSDRFSAERPKGSFSTLEIQRTEQGDSAMYLCASTPRGRGAFFGQGTRLTVV.

This chain joins TRBV7-2 and TRBJ2-7, with 10 positions matching TRBD2. The CDR3 totals 15 residues. The germline V gene encodes CDR1 SGHTA and CDR2 FQGNSA. The V segment lost 5 bases and the J segment 2 bases; nucleotides outside the gene matches: 6. CDR3 loop: CASSPVAGGTYEQYF. For the CDR3, the DNA is TGTGCCAGCAGCCCCGTAGCGGGGGGCACCTACGAGCAGTACTTC.

The chain employs TRBV2 and TRBJ1-2; D gene ambiguous. This CDR3 is 14 amino acids long. The germline V gene has CDR1 SNHLY and CDR2 FYNNEI. The V end was cut by 6 bases, the J end by 4 bases, with 15 bases between. The CDR3 nucleotides read TGTGCCAGCAGAGGAGTGGGGAAGGCCTATGGCTACACCTTC. Translating it yields CASRGVGKAYGYTF. The entire variable domain, with the rest obtained from reference TRBV2 and TRBJ1-2, is as follows: EPEVTQTPSHQVTQMGQEVILRCVPISNHLYFYWYRQILGQKVEFLVSFYNNEISEKSEIFDDQFSVERPDGSNFTLKIRSTKLEDSAMYFCASRGVGKAYGYTFGSGTRLTVV.

V usage is TRBV27 and J usage is TRBJ2-5; 8 bases are a match to TRBD1. Germline V lookup: CDR1 MNHEY, CDR2 SMNVEV (reference sequence). The CDR3 totals 15 residues. After removal of 5 bases from V and 4 bases from J, the junction contained 9 bases not matched to a gene. The DNA of the CDR3 is TGTGCCAGCAGTACCCTGACAGGGGCAGGAGAGACCCAGTACTTC. This sequence encodes CASSTLTGAGETQYF.

The J gene is TRBJ2-7, the V gene TRBV7-2; D perhaps matches TRBD1 (6 bases). Germline V CDR1 and CDR2: SGHTA, FQGNSA. The ends were cut back, 8 bases at V and 6 bases at J, with 17 bases in the middle. The CDR3 runs 13 residues. For the CDR3, the DNA is TGTGCCAGCGGAAGGGGGACCCCTGTCGAGCAGTACTTC. It yields the protein CASGRGTPVEQYF.

The chain has TRBV29-1 and TRBJ2-1, with TRBD1 matching over 7 bases. Germline-derived CDR1 and CDR2 are SQVTM and ANQGSEA. The V and J ends lost 7 bases and 2 bases, in that order; junction bases with no gene match: 14. The CDR3 totals 16 residues. The CDR3 here is CSAFGGQVFAYNEQFF. For the CDR3, the DNA is TGCAGCGCGTTTGGAGGACAGGTCTTCGCCTACAATGAGCAGTTCTTC.

With regard to this clone: This specimen includes other DNA sequences encoding the same CDR3. The rearrangement links TRBV19 to TRBJ1-1, with D hard to call. V lost 3 bases and J lost 1, with 6 bases in between. Germline CDR1 reads LNHDA; CDR2 reads SQIVND (reference sequence). The CDR3 covers 13 residues. This CDR3 reads CASSMGRNTEAFF. In DNA form, the CDR3 reads TGTGCCAGTAGTATGGGCCGGAACACTGAAGCTTTCTTT.

This chain links TRBV5-4 with TRBJ2-1; the match to TRBD2 covers 12 bases. V was pared by 7 bases and J by 6 bases, with 5 bases of the junction left unmatched. Germline CDR1 is SGHNT and CDR2 is YYREEE (reference sequence). This CDR3 has 14 amino acids. CDR3 nucleotide sequence: TGTGCCAGCTTGACTAGCGGGAGTGGCAATGAGCAGTTCTTC. Its translation: CASLTSGSGNEQFF. Using reference TRBV5-4 and TRBJ2-1 for the parts outside the CDR3, the full variable domain is ETGVTQSPTHLIKTRGQQVTLRCSSQSGHNTVSWYQQALGQGPQFIFQYYREEENGRGNFPPRFSGLQFPNYSSELNVNALELDDSALYLCASLTSGSGNEQFFGPGTRLTVL.

This chain connects TRBV7-2 to TRBJ2-1; 10 bases line up with TRBD2. Unmatched junction bases numbered 10, after V lost 4 bases and J lost 7 bases. CDR1 SGHTA and CDR2 FQGNSA come from the germline V gene. The CDR3 has 16 residues. The CDR3 spells CASSSTWTSGGNEQFF. The CDR3 DNA reads as TGTGCCAGCAGCTCTACCTGGACTAGCGGAGGTAATGAGCAGTTCTTC.

This rearrangement joins TRBV9 to TRBJ2-2, with D tentatively TRBD2 (6 bases). Trimming cost V 3 bases and J 0 bases, with 18 bases left between them. CDR1 and CDR2 (germline): SGDLS, YYNGEE. The CDR3 is made up of 18 amino acids. The CDR3 loop reads CASSASRDGGTNTGELFF. CDR3 DNA sequence: TGTGCCAGCAGCGCATCCCGGGATGGCGGGACGAACACCGGGGAGCTGTTTTTT.

The chain carries TRBV2 and TRBJ1-3; D is unclear. Germline V CDR1 and CDR2: SNHLY, FYNNEI. The ends were cut back, 6 bases at V and 3 bases at J, with 9 bases in the middle. CDR3 length: 13 amino acids. The CDR3 region is CASSRTVGNTIYF. The CDR3 DNA reads TGTGCCAGCAGCCGGACGGTTGGAAACACCATATATTTT.

The chain employs TRBV19 and TRBJ2-7; 9 positions agree with TRBD1. CDR3 size: 13 residues. After removal of 4 bases from V and 5 bases from J, the junction contained 3 bases not matched to a gene. Per germline, CDR1 LNHDA and CDR2 SQIVND (reference sequence). The CDR3 reads CASSRDREDEQYF. The CDR3 DNA is TGTGCCAGTAGTAGGGACAGGGAAGACGAGCAGTACTTC.

The rearrangement uses TRBV7-2 and TRBJ2-1; 11 bases match TRBD1. V dropped 4 bases and J dropped 2; count of bases not matched to a gene: 1. The CDR3 totals 15 residues. The germline V gene has CDR1 SGHTA and CDR2 FQGNSA. As DNA, the CDR3 is TGTGCCAGCAGCTCGGGACAGGGGGCCTACAATGAGCAGTTCTTC. This gives the protein CASSSGQGAYNEQFF.